Below are 10 T cell receptor beta chains sequenced from a single sample in a study of OX40 agonist ivuxolimab in advanced cancers. Library preparation was by the immunoSEQ multiplex PCR assay. As stored in TCRdb, this immuneACCESS dataset retains in-frame rearrangements with V and J assigned. A fraction of the clones does not appear; measured against another copy, unresolved V genes explain less than half of the discrepancy, and the remainder lacks a known reason. In this sample the table shows tens of thousands of clones, about 80% of which occur a single time. The ten largest clones take up approximately 1.3% of the sample. The sequencing here drew on CD4+ or CD8+ T cells sorted from blood, taken in a trial of the OX40 agonist ivuxolimab. All receptors come from an adult with an advanced solid tumor such as melanoma, head and neck, liver or kidney cancer.

V usage is TRBV23-1 and J usage is TRBJ2-7; tentatively, D is TRBD2 (5 bases). TRBV23-1 is identified as an open reading frame with a role that is uncertain. The germline V and J ends were trimmed by 1 base and 2 bases, with 21 bases remaining between them. The CDR3 loop spans 18 amino acids. CDR3 sequence: CASSQYPFAGSDTYEQYF. In DNA form, the CDR3 reads TGCGCCAGCAGTCAATACCCCTTCGCGGGCAGCGATACCTACGAGCAGTACTTC.

The chain is built from TRBV7-3 and TRBJ1-2; a possible D gene is TRBD1 (6 bases). Looked up from germline, CDR1 is SGHTA and CDR2 is FQGTGA. Trimming removed 5 bases at V and 2 bases at J, with 12 bases between. This CDR3 is built from 14 residues. CDR3 protein: CASSPAGVNYGYTF. CDR3 bases: TGTGCCAGCAGCCCGGCAGGGGTGAACTATGGCTACACCTTC.

V is TRBV6-1 and J is TRBJ2-7, with D possibly matching TRBD2 (7 bases). The germline CDR1 and CDR2 sequences are MNHNS and SASEGT. The CDR3 extends over 14 amino acids. Trimming stripped 8 bases from V and 4 bases from J, with 18 bases between. DNA for the CDR3: TGTGCCAGCGAGGGAGGGGGGGGCTGGTACGAGCAGTACTTC. It specifies CASEGGGGWYEQYF.

The chain employs TRBV6-1 and TRBJ1-1; D not resolved. The CDR3 totals 13 residues. V was clipped by 7 bases and J by 0 bases, with 9 bases between them. The V gene's germline CDR1 is MNHNS and CDR2 SASEGT. The CDR3 coding sequence is TGTGCCAGCAAGGAGATACTGAACACTGAAGCTTTCTTT. It codes for CASKEILNTEAFF.

This chain links TRBV11-2 with TRBJ2-1; a weak D match, TRBD1 (5 bases). Deletions cut 2 bases from V and 12 bases from J, with 8 bases between. Germline V gene lookup returns CDR1 SGHAT and CDR2 FQNNGV. The CDR3 extends over 11 amino acids. The CDR3 DNA sequence: TGTGCCAGCAGCTTACAGGGAAGGCAGTTCTTC. Its translation: CASSLQGRQFF.

V is TRBV5-1 and J is TRBJ2-3; D is uncertain. The length of the CDR3 is 16 residues. Between the trimmed V and J ends, which lost 2 bases and 0 bases, there was a span of 13 bases. Germline V gene sequence: CDR1 SGHRS, CDR2 YFSETQ. The CDR3 nucleotides are TGCGCCAGCAGCTTTTCTGGTGGAACTAGCACAGATACGCAGTATTTT. Translating it yields CASSFSGGTSTDTQYF.

V and J are TRBV29-1 and TRBJ2-3, with D perhaps TRBD1 (5 bases). V was cut by 5 bases and J by 2 bases, with 11 bases left in between. The CDR3 contains 13 residues. From germline, CDR1 is SQVTM and CDR2 ANQGSEA. CDR3 DNA: TGCAGCGTTTCGACAGAAAACACAGATACGCAGTATTTT. The encoded protein is CSVSTENTDTQYF.

V usage is TRBV4-2 and J usage is TRBJ1-5; D unclear. V was pared by 0 bases and J by 11 bases, with 5 bases between. Germline V lookup: CDR1 LGHNA, CDR2 YNFKEQ. This CDR3 comprises 11 residues. The chain's CDR3 is CASSQDNTQHF. CDR3 in DNA: TGTGCCAGCAGCCAAGACAATACCCAGCATTTT.

The chain recombines TRBV28 with TRBJ1-5, with no clear D. CDR3 size: 15 residues. Germline CDR1 is MDHEN and CDR2 is SYDVKM. V gave up 9 bases and J gave up 2 bases, with 17 bases separating them. The CDR3 sequence: CASQSWGGGNQPQHF. For the CDR3, the DNA is TGTGCCAGTCAGTCGTGGGGAGGAGGCAATCAGCCCCAGCATTTT.

This clone appeared a few times. The chain has TRBV4-3 and TRBJ2-1; tentatively, D is TRBD1 or TRBD2 (6 bases each). The V end lost 0 bases, the J end lost 5 bases, and 20 bases lay between the germline ends. Germline CDR1 LGHNA, CDR2 YSLEER. This CDR3 region has 18 residues. CDR3 bases: TGCGCCAGCAGCCAAGATTTTCGACAGGACTACCGGGACAATGAGCAGTTCTTC. It encodes CASSQDFRQDYRDNEQFF.